Listed here is a single TCR beta chain. Methods used by the authors: Estimates of nucleated cell counts were drawn from the amplification of reference gene primers. Sequenced by immunoSEQ multiplex PCR; TCRdb stores in-frame clones only, minus some. D and trimming come from the DNA, and the V and J calls and clone size come from that table. Counted here are about 160,000 clones, 79% occurring once; the ten biggest clones make up 7.5% to 8.5%. The source of the sample is a study of blood T cell repertoires in COVID-19. In the study overall: The analysed material was cDNA or gDNA that came from T cells, B-cell-depleted T cells, or PBMCs.

The CDR3 contains 15 residues. Per the germline V gene, CDR1 is MGHDK and CDR2 is SYGVNS. V lost 3 bases to trimming and J lost 3 bases; unmatched junction nucleotides: 5. The sample consisted of peripheral blood. The chain has TRBV25-1 and TRBJ1-5; 7 nucleotides agree with TRBD1. The receptor was derived from a woman in her sixties with COVID-19, enrolled during active disease. CDR3 nucleotides: TGTGCCAGCAGTGAGACAGGGAAACCCAATCAGCCCCAGCATTTT. Translated, it gives CASSETGKPNQPQHF.